The 20 T cell receptor beta chains below were found in one sample sequenced in a study of response to subunit inactivated influenza vaccine. MiXCR, applied by TCRdb to the RT-PCR reads, yields one record per CDR3 protein. The sample shows 450,000 to 550,000 distinct CDR3 sequences, about 25% of them seen only once. The starting material was CD4+ T cells sorted from PBMCs, obtained 5 days after vaccination. The receptors stem from a man between 50 and 59 years old who received an inactivated influenza vaccine.

A few counts support this clonotype. The rearrangement uses TRBV7-8 and TRBJ2-2; D not certain. Germline V gene sequence: CDR1 SGHVS, CDR2 FQNEAQ. V gave up 1 base and J gave up 6 bases, with 6 bases separating them. The CDR3 spans 13 residues. This chain's CDR3 is CASSLDLAGELFF. CDR3 nucleotides: TGTGCCAGCAGCTTAGATCTAGCCGGGGAGCTGTTTTTT. Looking up the rest from reference TRBV7-8 and TRBJ2-2 gives the full variable domain: GAGVSQSPRYKVAKRGQDVALRCDPISGHVSLFWYQQALGQGPEFLTYFQNEAQLDKSGLPSDRFFAERPEGSVSTLKIQRTQQEDSAVYLCASSLDLAGELFFGEGSRLTVL.

This clonotype showed up just a few times. The chain joins TRBV4-3 to TRBJ2-7, with 11 bases lining up with TRBD2. The CDR3 has 15 residues. From germline, CDR1 is LGHNA and CDR2 YSLEER. V shed 3 bases, J shed 7 bases, and the junction held 8 bases outside the gene matches. This CDR3 reads CASSQLAGGPGEQYF. CDR3 in DNA: TGCGCCAGCAGCCAGTTAGCGGGAGGGCCTGGAGAGCAGTACTTC.

The chain recombines TRBV28 with TRBJ2-7, with 7 bases that match TRBD1. The V and J ends lost 3 bases and 3 bases, in that order; junction bases with no gene match: 5. The CDR3 runs 14 residues. Per the germline V gene, CDR1 is MDHEN and CDR2 is SYDVKM. The CDR3 sequence is CASSLGDSHYEQYF. CDR3 nucleotide sequence: TGTGCCAGCAGTTTGGGGGACAGCCACTACGAGCAGTACTTC.

This clonotype was observed a few times. V gene TRBV10-3 combines with J gene TRBJ2-3, with 10 bases lining up with TRBD1. CDR3 length: 16 amino acids. CDR1 and CDR2 from the germline V gene are ENHRY and SYGVKD. Trimming at V came to 10 bases and at J to 0 bases, leaving 10 bases not matched to a gene. CDR3 DNA: TGTGCCACAACCACCGGGACAGGGGACAGCACAGATACGCAGTATTTT. Translation: CATTTGTGDSTDTQYF.

This clonotype was observed a few times. The rearrangement joins TRBV12-3 or TRBV12-4 to TRBJ2-7; D might be TRBD2 (5 bases). Deletions cut 5 bases from V and 4 bases from J, with 9 bases between. The CDR3 length is 12 residues. The CDR3 sequence is CASSREGYEQYF. In DNA, the CDR3 is TGTGCCAGCAGTCGGGAAGGTTACGAGCAGTACTTC.

The chain recombines TRBV3-1 with TRBJ2-2; D unresolved. Trimming removed 0 bases from V and 5 bases from J, with 4 bases in between. This CDR3 is built from 13 residues. Germline V gene data show CDR1 as LGHDT and CDR2 as YNNKEL (reference sequence). The CDR3: CASSQEVTGELFF. The CDR3 bases are TGTGCCAGCAGCCAAGAGGTGACCGGGGAGCTGTTTTTT.

A few counts support this clonotype. The chain uses TRBV20-1 and TRBJ2-7; 7 bases align to TRBD1. V dropped 5 bases and J dropped 2; count of bases not matched to a gene: 6. The CDR3 is 13 residues long. Germline CDR1 reads DFQATT; CDR2 reads SNEGSKA (reference sequence). CDR3 sequence: CSARDSKTYEQYF. DNA for the CDR3: TGCAGTGCTCGGGACAGTAAAACCTACGAGCAGTACTTC.

V usage is TRBV24-1 and J usage is TRBJ2-5; the D gene is possibly TRBD1 (5 bases). Per the germline V gene, CDR1 is KGHDR and CDR2 is SFDVKD. V lost 8 bases to trimming and J lost 4 bases, with 13 bases between them. The CDR3 is 13 residues long. CDR3 region: CATMRPGSETQYF. For the CDR3, the DNA is TGTGCCACCATGAGGCCAGGGTCAGAGACCCAGTACTTC.

This clonotype was counted between two and nine times. The chain uses TRBV7-9 and TRBJ1-2; D unresolved. CDR1 is SEHNR and CDR2 is FQNEAQ in the germline V gene (reference sequence). V shed 1 base and J shed 4 bases, with 16 bases lying between them. The CDR3 extends over 16 amino acids. The CDR3 here is CASSLGSDVLVYGYTF. The CDR3 coding sequence is TGTGCCAGCAGCTTAGGGTCGGATGTATTGGTCTATGGCTACACCTTC.

The J gene is TRBJ2-7, the V gene TRBV20-1; the match to TRBD2 covers 7 bases. Germline trimming cut 6 bases from V and 1 base from J; bases unmatched to any gene: 9. There are 14 residues in the CDR3. Germline CDR1 reads DFQATT; CDR2 reads SNEGSKA (reference sequence). CDR3 protein: CSASGLEKSYEQYF. In DNA, the CDR3 is TGCAGTGCCTCAGGACTAGAGAAGTCCTACGAGCAGTACTTC.

This clonotype has only a few counts. This chain uses TRBV29-1 with TRBJ2-1; D is unclear. The CDR3 runs 14 residues. CDR1 is SQVTM, CDR2 ANQGSEA, per germline. V lost 4 bases, J lost 0 bases, and 10 bases lay in between. CDR3 sequence: CSVGAGSSYNEQFF. DNA for the CDR3: TGCAGCGTTGGAGCCGGAAGCTCCTACAATGAGCAGTTCTTC.

The chain links TRBV10-1 to TRBJ2-1, with a weak D call TRBD1 (6 bases). CDR3 length equals 11 residues. Germline V lookup: CDR1 WNHNN, CDR2 SYGVQD (reference sequence). V dropped 8 bases and J dropped 8 bases, with 10 bases sitting between them. The CDR3 loop reads CASQTGHEQFF. The CDR3 nucleotides are TGCGCCAGCCAGACAGGTCATGAGCAGTTCTTC.

The V gene is TRBV6-1, the J gene TRBJ2-2; 8 positions match TRBD1. CDR3 length: 15 amino acids. Germline trimming cut 6 bases from V and 4 bases from J; bases unmatched to any gene: 7. CDR1 is MNHNS and CDR2 is SASEGT in the germline V gene. CDR3 bases: TGTGCCAGCAGCCCGACAGGGGCGGTCACCGGGGAGCTGTTTTTT. This encodes CASSPTGAVTGELFF.

The CDR3 protein is CAIKDQETQYF. CDR3 sequence (DNA): TGTGCCATTAAAGACCAAGAGACCCAGTACTTC. The chain carries TRBV10-3 and TRBJ2-5; D unresolved. The germline V gene has CDR1 ENHRY and CDR2 SYGVKD. The CDR3 runs 11 residues. V lost 9 bases to trimming and J lost 0 bases, with 5 bases between them.

V gene TRBV7-3 combines with J gene TRBJ1-1; TRBD1 matches at 10 bases. The V gene end was trimmed by 0 bases and the J gene end by 5 bases; junction bases not matched to a gene: 3. Germline V gives CDR1 SGHTA, CDR2 FQGTGA. The CDR3 is 15 amino acids. The CDR3 reads CASSLTGTGVTEAFF. CDR3 DNA sequence: TGTGCCAGCAGCTTAACGGGGACAGGGGTGACTGAAGCTTTCTTT.

The chain links TRBV19 to TRBJ1-5; tentatively, D is TRBD1 (5 bases). Germline loops: CDR1 LNHDA, CDR2 SQIVND (reference sequence). The CDR3 has 14 residues. Trimming took 2 bases from V and 7 from J, leaving 12 bases between them. CDR3 residues: CASSIFGGGQPQHF. In nucleotides, the CDR3 is TGTGCCAGTAGTATATTCGGGGGAGGACAGCCCCAGCATTTT.

The CDR3 region has the DNA TGTGCCAGCAGTTCCGGGACTAGCGGGAGGGTCCGGGAGACCCAGTACTTC. This sequence encodes CASSSGTSGRVRETQYF. This chain connects TRBV12-3 or TRBV12-4 to TRBJ2-5; the match to TRBD2 covers 16 bases. CDR3 length: 17 amino acids. Trimming cost V 4 bases and J 5 bases; bases outside gene matches: 7.

Many counts were recorded for this clonotype. The gene calls are TRBV20-1 and TRBJ2-1, with D unclear. This CDR3 has 12 amino acids. From germline, CDR1 is DFQATT and CDR2 SNEGSKA (reference sequence). The V end was cut by 1 base, the J end by 8 bases, with 9 bases between. The CDR3 loop reads CSARGLMDEQFF. As DNA, the CDR3 is TGCAGTGCTAGAGGGCTCATGGATGAGCAGTTCTTC.

This rearrangement joins TRBV10-3 to TRBJ2-3; D ambiguous. The V gene lost 11 bases and the J gene lost 0 bases, with 6 bases spanning the gap. The length of the CDR3 is 11 residues. The germline V gene has CDR1 ENHRY and CDR2 SYGVKD. The CDR3 coding sequence is TGTGCCTCCGTCAGCACAGATACGCAGTATTTT. It is translated as CASVSTDTQYF.

The J gene is TRBJ1-2, the V gene TRBV7-8; 7 bases map to TRBD1. This CDR3 has 13 residues. CDR1 SGHVS and CDR2 FQNEAQ come from the germline V gene. V dropped 2 bases and J dropped 7; count of bases not matched to a gene: 4. The CDR3 sequence is CASSLHDRAGYTF. CDR3 in DNA: TGTGCCAGCAGCTTACACGACAGGGCTGGCTACACCTTC.